This TCR beta chain was captured in a study of CD8+CD57+ T cells in acquired aplastic anemia. Overall study context: Healthy donors had, on average, roughly 9.8 million reads for their CD4+ cells.

The CDR3 totals 13 residues. Losses at the gene ends were 5 bases for V and 2 bases for J; bases not matched to a gene: 2. CDR1 is SGDLS, CDR2 YYNGEE, per germline. The study profiled TCR beta VDJ and CDR3 using genomic DNA as template. Each CDR3 protein gets one entry after TCRdb re-called the reads with MiXCR. The repertoire holds 200,000 to 250,000 distinct CDR3 sequences, with 61% as singletons. The rearrangement links TRBV9 to TRBJ2-3, with TRBD2 matching over 7 bases. This TCR was recovered from a human donor in good health. Sequencing was carried out using sorted CD4+, CD8+, or CD8+CD57+ T cells (not recorded which) from PBMCs. The CDR3 region has the DNA TGTGCCAGCAGGGGGAGGGCCACAGATACGCAGTATTTT. Amino acids: CASRGRATDTQYF.